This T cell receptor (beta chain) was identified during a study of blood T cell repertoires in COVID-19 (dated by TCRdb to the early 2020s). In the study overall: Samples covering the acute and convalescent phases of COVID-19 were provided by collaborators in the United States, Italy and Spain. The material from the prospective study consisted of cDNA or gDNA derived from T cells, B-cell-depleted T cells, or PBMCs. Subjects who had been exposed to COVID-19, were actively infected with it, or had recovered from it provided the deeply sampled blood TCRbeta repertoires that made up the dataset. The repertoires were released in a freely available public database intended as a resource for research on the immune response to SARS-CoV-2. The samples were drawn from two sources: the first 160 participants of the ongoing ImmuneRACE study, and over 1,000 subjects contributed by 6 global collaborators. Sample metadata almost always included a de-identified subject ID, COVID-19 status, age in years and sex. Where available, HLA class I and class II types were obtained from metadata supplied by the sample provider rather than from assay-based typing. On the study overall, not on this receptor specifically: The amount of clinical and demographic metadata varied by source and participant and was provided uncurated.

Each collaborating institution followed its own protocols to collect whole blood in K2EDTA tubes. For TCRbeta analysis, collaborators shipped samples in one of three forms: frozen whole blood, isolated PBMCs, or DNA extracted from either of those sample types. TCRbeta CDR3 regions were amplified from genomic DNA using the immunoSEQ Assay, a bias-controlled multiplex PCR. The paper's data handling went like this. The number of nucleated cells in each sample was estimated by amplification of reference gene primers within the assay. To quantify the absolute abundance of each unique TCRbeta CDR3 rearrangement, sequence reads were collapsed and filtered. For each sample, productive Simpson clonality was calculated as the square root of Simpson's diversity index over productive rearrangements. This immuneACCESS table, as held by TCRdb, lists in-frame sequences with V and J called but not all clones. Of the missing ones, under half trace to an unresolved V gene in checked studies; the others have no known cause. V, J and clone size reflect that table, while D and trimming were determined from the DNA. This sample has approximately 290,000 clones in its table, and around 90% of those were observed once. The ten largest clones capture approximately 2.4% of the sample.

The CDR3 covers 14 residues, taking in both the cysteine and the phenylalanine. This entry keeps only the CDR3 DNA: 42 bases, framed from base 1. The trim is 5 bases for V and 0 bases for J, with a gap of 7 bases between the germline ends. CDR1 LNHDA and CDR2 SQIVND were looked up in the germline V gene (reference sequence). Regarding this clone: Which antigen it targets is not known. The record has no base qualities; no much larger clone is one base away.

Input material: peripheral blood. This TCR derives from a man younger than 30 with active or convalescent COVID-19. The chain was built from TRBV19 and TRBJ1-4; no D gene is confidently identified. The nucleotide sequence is TGTGCCAGTAGTGACATCTCAACTAATGAAAAACTGTTTTTT. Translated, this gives CASSDISTNEKLFF. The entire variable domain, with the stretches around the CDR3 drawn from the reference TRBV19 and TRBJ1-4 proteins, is DGGITQSPKYLFRKEGQNVTLSCEQNLNHDAMYWYRQDPGQGLRLIYYSQIVNDFQKGDIAEGYSVSREKKESFPLTVTSAQKNPTAFYLCASSDISTNEKLFFGSGTQLSVL.